This T cell receptor (beta chain) came from a study of T cell responses to AZD1222 COVID-19 vaccine. Findings of the study overall: Donors were mostly white British, more females; clonal diversity possibly underestimated.

Worth noting for this clone: Antigen: not known.

The data were produced by immunoSEQ multiplex PCR, yet TCRdb's version contains in-frame clones alone and is incomplete. Counted here are some 48,000 clones, 80% to 90% occurring once; the ten biggest clones make up 6.5% to 8.5%. Trimming at V came to 5 bases and at J to 1 base, leaving 11 bases not matched to a gene. Per the germline V gene, CDR1 is SGHTA and CDR2 is FQGTGA. CDR3 size: 20 residues. The source was peripheral blood, collected 28 days after the second AZD1222 dose. This chain connects TRBV7-3 to TRBJ2-2; 15 nucleotides align to TRBD2. The receptor's source is an adult who received the AZD1222 COVID-19 vaccine. CDR3: CASSRPSGTSGRWNTGELFF. The CDR3 region has the DNA TGTGCCAGCAGCCGGCCCTCCGGGACTAGCGGGAGGTGGAACACCGGGGAGCTGTTTTTT.